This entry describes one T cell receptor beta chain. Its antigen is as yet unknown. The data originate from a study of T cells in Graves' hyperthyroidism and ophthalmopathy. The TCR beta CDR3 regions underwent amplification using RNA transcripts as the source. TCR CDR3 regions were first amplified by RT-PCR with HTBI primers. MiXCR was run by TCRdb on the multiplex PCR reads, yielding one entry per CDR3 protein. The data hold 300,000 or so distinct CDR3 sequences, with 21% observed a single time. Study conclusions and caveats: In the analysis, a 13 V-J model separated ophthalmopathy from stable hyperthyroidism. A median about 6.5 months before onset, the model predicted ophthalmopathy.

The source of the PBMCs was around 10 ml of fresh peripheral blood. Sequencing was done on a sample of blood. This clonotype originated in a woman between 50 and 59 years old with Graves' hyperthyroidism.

The CDR3 loop is CASSPWDRGMNTGELFF. The CDR3 DNA is TGTGCCAGCTCACCATGGGACAGGGGGATGAACACCGGGGAGCTGTTTTTT. This chain uses TRBV18 with TRBJ2-2; TRBD1 agrees at 11 bases. The germline V gene encodes CDR1 KGHSH and CDR2 LQKENI. This CDR3 region has 17 residues. J was trimmed by 1 base and V by 2 bases; bases with no gene match: 3. Full variable domain (missing parts from reference TRBV18 and TRBJ2-2): NAGVMQNPRHLVRRRGQEARLRCSPMKGHSHVYWYRQLPEEGLKFMVYLQKENIIDESGMPKERFSAEFPKEGPSILRIQQVVRGDSAAYFCASSPWDRGMNTGELFFGEGSRLTVL.